This T cell receptor (beta chain) was sequenced in a study of CD8 T cells in ankylosing spondylitis. TCRdb called the 5' RACE reads again in MiXCR, with one record for every CDR3 protein. Here the sample spans a few hundred thousand distinct CDR3 sequences, 20% to 25% being singletons. This clonotype came up a few times. Antigen: not known. The V segment lost 1 base and the J segment 6 bases; nucleotides outside the gene matches: 7. CDR1 and CDR2 (germline): SGDLS, YYNGEE. The CDR3 extends over 15 amino acids. Study outcomes and limitations: A motif in TCR beta, a set of about eight highly homologous variants, appeared characteristic of ankylosing spondylitis blood. It was reported that disease-linked clones were significantly enriched in matched ankylosing spondylitis synovial fluid.

Sample: blood, either unsorted or a sorted T cell fraction (not recorded which). The chain carries TRBV9 and TRBJ2-1; 7 bases match TRBD2. The receptor comes from a male donor with ankylosing spondylitis. CDR3 region: CASSVRPTSPNEQFF. The DNA of the CDR3 is TGTGCCAGCAGCGTACGCCCGACTAGCCCCAATGAGCAGTTCTTC.